This is a list of T cell receptor beta chains from one sample in a study of blood T cell repertoires in COVID-19. Measured with immunoSEQ multiplex PCR; TCRdb has only the in-frame clones, and not every one. The sample includes 350,000 to 400,000 clones, 88% of them seen just once. The source material was PBMCs or T cells enriched from blood (not recorded which). All receptors derive from a woman aged 18-29 years who had recovered from COVID-19. Each CDR3 is given with its conserved first and last residue. A D gene is named only where the DNA matches it firmly. Clone sizes are given selectively: once, few, many, or a class where the clone is expanded.

d_call j_call v_call clone_size cdr3_nt cdr3_aa
TRBD2 TRBJ2-3 TRBV9 NA TGTGCCAGCAGCGTTGGTTACCAGGGACTAGCGGTCGAGGCGCAGTATTTT CASSVGYQGLAVEAQYF
NA TRBJ2-7 TRBV5-8 NA TGTGCCAGCAGCTTGGATGGCCAACCCTACGAGCAGTACTTC CASSLDGQPYEQYF
NA TRBJ1-2 TRBV19 NA TGTGCCAGTAGTATACGAGTCAGGGGATATGAAGGCTACACCTTC CASSIRVRGYEGYTF
NA TRBJ1-5 TRBV6-2/TRBV6-3 NA TGTGCCAGCAGTAAGAGAAGAGCGAGCCAGCCCCAGCATTTT CASSKRRASQPQHF
NA TRBJ1-6 TRBV19 NA TGTGCCAGCCTACTCGTCTGGGGAGATAATTCACCCCTCCACTTT CASLLVWGDNSPLHF
TRBD1 TRBJ2-5 TRBV28 NA TGTGCCAGCAGCACGGGACAGTCCCAGTACTTC CASSTGQSQYF
TRBD2 TRBJ2-7 TRBV6-6 NA TGTGCCACCGGGAGGGGGAGCTCCTACGAGCAGTACTTC CATGRGSSYEQYF
TRBD1 TRBJ1-2 TRBV27 once TGTGCCAGCAGTTTTACCCGGGACAGGGGAGGCTACACCTTC CASSFTRDRGGYTF
TRBD2 TRBJ2-7 TRBV6-2/TRBV6-3 NA TGTGCCAGCAGTTACCCTACCTTACCCCAGACTAGCGGGGATCCCCACGAGCAGTACTTC CASSYPTLPQTSGDPHEQYF
TRBD1 TRBJ1-1 TRBV4-2 NA TGTGCCAGCAGCCCAGGGGGGTCTCGTATGAACACTGAAGCTTTCTTT CASSPGGSRMNTEAFF